What follows are 29 T cell receptor beta chains derived from one specimen sequenced in a study of OX40 agonist ivuxolimab in advanced cancers. Measured with immunoSEQ multiplex PCR; TCRdb has only the in-frame clones, and not every one. The data contain roughly 80,000 clones, 75% to 90% of them singletons. The input for sequencing was CD4+ or CD8+ T cells sorted from blood, taken in a trial of the OX40 agonist ivuxolimab. These receptors were taken from an adult with an advanced solid tumor such as melanoma, head and neck, liver or kidney cancer.

V gene TRBV30 combines with J gene TRBJ1-2; TRBD1 might be the D (6 bases). Germline V gene data show CDR1 as GTSNPN and CDR2 as SVGIG (reference sequence). V lost 4 bases, J lost 4 bases, and 19 bases lay in between. This CDR3 is 15 amino acids long. Here the CDR3 DNA reads TGTGCCTGGATTTTAAGGACAGAGGTTTTCTATGGCTACACCTTC. It specifies CAWILRTEVFYGYTF.

This chain joins TRBV5-1 and TRBJ2-7; a possible D gene is TRBD2 (6 bases). CDR1 is SGHRS, CDR2 YFSETQ, per germline. V was trimmed by 0 bases and J by 2 bases, leaving 9 bases between them. The CDR3 totals 14 residues. CDR3 sequence reads: CASSLAGLPYEQYF. In DNA form, the CDR3 reads TGCGCCAGCAGCTTGGCGGGACTCCCCTACGAGCAGTACTTC.

V usage is TRBV7-2 and J usage is TRBJ1-5; 9 nucleotides agree with TRBD1. This CDR3 region has 19 residues. V was clipped by 0 bases and J by 1 base; unmatched bases: 10. The germline CDR1 and CDR2 sequences are SGHTA and FQGNSA. The CDR3 DNA reads TGTGCCAGCAGCTTAGCGCCCTGGACAGGGGCTTGGAGCAATCAGCCCCAGCATTTT. Translating it yields CASSLAPWTGAWSNQPQHF. The variable domain in full, completed from reference TRBV7-2 and TRBJ1-5, reads GAGVSQSPSNKVTEKGKDVELRCDPISGHTALYWYRQSLGQGLEFLIYFQGNSAPDKSGLPSDRFSAERTGGSVSTLTIQRTQQEDSAVYLCASSLAPWTGAWSNQPQHFGDGTRLSIL.

The J gene is TRBJ1-1, the V gene TRBV5-4; D unresolved. The V end lost 4 bases, the J end lost 0 bases, and 13 bases lay between the germline ends. Per germline, CDR1 SGHNT and CDR2 YYREEE (reference sequence). The CDR3 totals 15 residues. CDR3 amino acids: CASSHRSRLNTEAFF. The CDR3 DNA follows: TGTGCCAGCAGCCACCGAAGCAGGCTGAACACTGAAGCTTTCTTT.

The chain recombines TRBV9 with TRBJ2-7; TRBD2 aligns across 7 bases. The CDR3 contains 15 residues. V shed 4 bases and J 0 bases; nucleotides not matched to a gene: 7. CDR1 SGDLS and CDR2 YYNGEE come from the germline V gene. The CDR3 loop is CASSTRAGSSYEQYF. The CDR3 region has the DNA TGTGCCAGCAGCACCCGAGCGGGAAGCTCCTACGAGCAGTACTTC. The whole variable domain, remainder taken from reference TRBV9 and TRBJ2-7, is DSGVTQTPKHLITATGQRVTLRCSPRSGDLSVYWYQQSLDQGLQFLIQYYNGEERAKGNILERFSAQQFPDLHSELNLSSLELGDSALYFCASSTRAGSSYEQYFGPGTRLTVT.

The count of this clone is one. The CDR3 protein is CSATNYEQYF. CDR3 DNA sequence: TGCAGTGCTACCAACTACGAGCAGTACTTC. J is TRBJ2-7 and V is TRBV20-1, with D unclear. The CDR3 consists of 10 residues. Germline V gene sequence: CDR1 DFQATT, CDR2 SNEGSKA (reference sequence). Trimming removed 4 bases at V and 3 bases at J, with 4 bases between.

This chain connects TRBV18 to TRBJ2-5; a weak D match, TRBD1 (5 bases). The V gene's germline CDR1 is KGHSH and CDR2 LQKENI. Trimming stripped 2 bases from V and 5 bases from J, with 12 bases between. The CDR3 extends over 14 amino acids. CDR3 DNA: TGTGCCAGCTCACCAACCATCAGGGTGGAGACCCAGTACTTC. Its translation: CASSPTIRVETQYF. Filled out from reference TRBV18 and TRBJ2-5, the complete variable domain reads NAGVMQNPRHLVRRRGQEARLRCSPMKGHSHVYWYRQLPEEGLKFMVYLQKENIIDESGMPKERFSAEFPKEGPSILRIQQVVRGDSAAYFCASSPTIRVETQYFGPGTRLLVL.

A few counts support this clone. J is TRBJ2-1 and V is TRBV4-2, with 9 nucleotides matching TRBD2. Germline-derived CDR1 and CDR2 are LGHNA and YNFKEQ. V dropped 0 bases and J dropped 11; count of bases not matched to a gene: 11. This CDR3 is built from 16 residues. CDR3 DNA sequence: TGTGCCAGCAGCCAAGATGGCCAGCGGGGGGCCATAAAGCAGTTCTTC. It specifies CASSQDGQRGAIKQFF.

The chain combines TRBV9 with TRBJ2-2; TRBD2 matches 9 bases. The trim removed 4 bases at V and 6 bases at J, leaving 7 bases unmatched. CDR3 length equals 15 residues. The germline V gene has CDR1 SGDLS and CDR2 YYNGEE. The CDR3 DNA reads TGTGCCAGCAGCCCCTTAGCGGGAGCAGCCGGGGAGCTGTTTTTT. Encoded protein: CASSPLAGAAGELFF.

The CDR3 loop is CASTHLVGSEQYF. The CDR3 region has the DNA TGTGCCAGCACCCACTTGGTAGGCAGCGAGCAGTACTTC. The V gene is TRBV28, the J gene TRBJ2-7; D not resolved. CDR1 MDHEN and CDR2 SYDVKM come from the germline V gene. The V end lost 7 bases, the J end lost 6 bases, and 16 bases lay between the germline ends. The CDR3 has 13 amino acids. Filled out from reference TRBV28 and TRBJ2-7, the complete variable domain reads DVKVTQSSRYLVKRTGEKVFLECVQDMDHENMFWYRQDPGLGLRLIYFSYDVKMKEKGDIPEGYSVSREKKERFSLILESASTNQTSMYLCASTHLVGSEQYFGPGTRLTVT.

This clone was recorded once. The V call is TRBV5-4, the J call TRBJ1-1; 9 bases align to TRBD1. The V gene's germline CDR1 is SGHNT and CDR2 YYREEE (reference sequence). The CDR3 is made up of 14 amino acids. J lost 5 bases, V lost 4 bases, and 6 bases had no gene match. The CDR3 reads CASSETGGQTEAFF. The CDR3 coding sequence is TGTGCCAGCAGCGAGACAGGGGGTCAGACTGAAGCTTTCTTT.

This clone was counted a few times. The J gene is TRBJ2-2, the V gene TRBV9; D remains unclear. Germline V gene lookup returns CDR1 SGDLS and CDR2 YYNGEE. The CDR3 length is 16 residues. Trimming cost V 5 bases and J 4 bases, with 18 bases left between them. CDR3 sequence: CASSPFPFDGTGELFF. In DNA, the CDR3 is TGTGCCAGCAGTCCTTTCCCATTCGACGGCACCGGGGAGCTGTTTTTT.

The chain uses TRBV5-6 and TRBJ1-1, with D possibly matching TRBD1 (6 bases). V gave up 2 bases and J gave up 3 bases, with 8 bases separating them. Per the germline V gene, CDR1 is SGHDT and CDR2 is YYEEEE. The CDR3 loop spans 13 amino acids. CDR3 sequence reads: CASSLQGYTEAFF. The CDR3 DNA sequence: TGTGCCAGCAGCTTACAGGGTTACACTGAAGCTTTCTTT.

The V and J genes are TRBV5-1 and TRBJ2-1; a weak D match, TRBD2 (5 bases). The CDR3 length is 15 residues. Trimming left V 6 bases short and J 3 bases short, with 16 bases between. Germline values: CDR1 SGHRS, CDR2 YFSETQ. Written as DNA, the CDR3 is TGCGCCAGCAAACTAGGCCGCCTCGACTACAATGAGCAGTTCTTC. It codes for CASKLGRLDYNEQFF.

V is TRBV7-6 and J is TRBJ2-5; D remains unclear. The ends were cut back, 3 bases at V and 5 bases at J, with 10 bases in the middle. The CDR3 spans 13 residues. Germline V gene data show CDR1 as SGHVS and CDR2 as FNYEAQ. CDR3 DNA sequence: TGTGCCAGCAGCTTCCTCAACTTGGAGACCCAGTACTTC. This sequence encodes CASSFLNLETQYF.

The rearrangement joins TRBV11-3 to TRBJ2-1, with 10 bases that match TRBD2. From germline, CDR1 is SGHNT and CDR2 YENEEA. The CDR3 has 17 residues. With 0 bases clipped from V and 3 bases from J, the junction kept 5 bases outside the gene matches. CDR3 nucleotides: TGTGCCAGCAGCTTAGATCGGGGGACTAGCGTCTACAATGAGCAGTTCTTC. Protein sequence: CASSLDRGTSVYNEQFF.

The CDR3, as DNA: TGCGCCAGCAGCTTGGGGCAGTACAATGAGCAGTTCTTC. Its protein product is CASSLGQYNEQFF. The J gene is TRBJ2-1, the V gene TRBV5-1; D is unclear. Germline V CDR1 and CDR2: SGHRS, YFSETQ. CDR3 length equals 13 residues. Trimming cost V 0 bases and J 4 bases, with 5 bases left between them.

The J gene is TRBJ2-7, the V gene TRBV4-1, with D perhaps TRBD1 (5 bases). The V gene lost 0 bases and the J gene lost 5 bases, with 14 bases spanning the gap. Germline CDR1 reads MGHRA; CDR2 reads YSYEKL. The CDR3 consists of 15 residues. The CDR3 nucleotides read TGCGCCAGCAGCCAAGATCAGGGTGGGCGAAACGAGCAGTACTTC. Amino acids: CASSQDQGGRNEQYF.

This clone is termed medium-sized (0.01 to 0.1%). V and J are TRBV27 and TRBJ1-1; D ambiguous. This CDR3 has 10 residues. V gave up 7 bases and J gave up 10 bases, with 10 bases separating them. The germline CDR1 and CDR2 sequences are MNHEY and SMNVEV (reference sequence). CDR3 in DNA: TGTGCCAGCAAGAGGGTCGGAGCTTTCTTT. Its protein product is CASKRVGAFF.

This sequence joins TRBV4-1 and TRBJ2-7; 9 bases are shared with TRBD1. The ends lost 2 bases at V and 5 bases at J; junction bases unmatched: 16. Germline lookup yields CDR1 MGHRA and CDR2 YSYEKL. The CDR3 runs to 18 residues. The CDR3 sequence: CASSQTPGTGLLSHEQYF. The CDR3 DNA follows: TGCGCCAGCAGCCAAACCCCCGGGACAGGGCTTTTGAGCCACGAGCAGTACTTC.

The rearrangement uses TRBV28 and TRBJ2-7; 9 bases align to TRBD1. Germline V gene lookup returns CDR1 MDHEN and CDR2 SYDVKM. The CDR3 totals 19 residues. J was trimmed by 1 base and V by 4 bases; bases with no gene match: 17. The CDR3 loop is CASSSSRGIGTGISYEQYF. Here the CDR3 DNA reads TGTGCCAGCAGTTCCTCCCGGGGGATCGGGACAGGGATATCCTACGAGCAGTACTTC.

CDR3 region: CASSPLVAAGELFF. DNA for the CDR3: TGCGCCAGCAGTCCTCTGGTAGCGGCCGGGGAGCTGTTTTTT. V and J are TRBV5-1 and TRBJ2-2; tentative D call: TRBD2 (6 bases). The CDR3 has 14 residues. Trimming pared 5 bases from V and 6 bases from J, leaving 14 bases between. Germline V CDR1 and CDR2: SGHRS, YFSETQ.

V gene TRBV29-1 combines with J gene TRBJ2-1, with a tentative D call TRBD2 (6 bases). Trimming took 3 bases from V and 15 from J, leaving 15 bases between them. The CDR3 has 11 amino acids. CDR1 is SQVTM and CDR2 is ANQGSEA in the germline V gene. This CDR3 reads CSVDGFRGWFF. CDR3 sequence (DNA): TGCAGCGTTGACGGTTTCCGGGGGTGGTTCTTC.

There are a few counts of this clone. The genes are TRBV5-4 and TRBJ1-1; possibly TRBD1 for D (6 bases). V lost 1 base to trimming and J lost 6 bases, with 13 bases between them. Germline loops: CDR1 SGHNT, CDR2 YYREEE (reference sequence). The CDR3 has 14 amino acids. The DNA of the CDR3 is TGTGCCAGCAGCTTGCAATACAGGGCGTCTGAAGCTTTCTTT. Translating gives CASSLQYRASEAFF.

The chain is built from TRBV28 and TRBJ2-5; 10 nucleotides agree with TRBD2. Per germline, CDR1 MDHEN and CDR2 SYDVKM. V lost 2 bases and J lost 0; bases outside the gene matches: 6. The CDR3 totals 17 residues. CDR3 in amino acids: CASSLTLSGGYQETQYF. CDR3 in DNA: TGTGCCAGCAGTTTAACCCTTAGCGGGGGGTACCAAGAGACCCAGTACTTC.

The CDR3 loop reads CASRVSTGELFF. CDR3 sequence (DNA): TGTGCCAGTCGGGTTAGCACCGGGGAGCTGTTTTTT. The chain combines TRBV19 with TRBJ2-2, with no clear D. The CDR3 has 12 amino acids. Germline V gene data show CDR1 as LNHDA and CDR2 as SQIVND (reference sequence). V shed 8 bases and J shed 4 bases, with 8 bases lying between them.

The chain is built from TRBV28 and TRBJ2-1; unclear D gene. V was shortened by 7 bases and J by 15 bases, with 19 bases between the two germline ends. The CDR3 runs 12 residues. Per germline, CDR1 MDHEN and CDR2 SYDVKM. CDR3: CASNTGPTLPFF. CDR3 nucleotides: TGTGCCAGCAACACCGGACCCACCCTGCCGTTCTTC.

The chain uses TRBV29-1 and TRBJ2-7; D is perhaps TRBD2 (5 bases). This CDR3 spans 14 amino acids. Germline CDR1 reads SQVTM; CDR2 reads ANQGSEA. V was trimmed by 2 bases and J by 6 bases, leaving 17 bases between them. The CDR3 DNA is TGCAGCGTTGAATTCTCGGGATCCCGGGGCGAGCAGTACTTC. Protein sequence: CSVEFSGSRGEQYF.

V is TRBV13 and J is TRBJ2-1; 12 nucleotides match TRBD2. J lost 2 bases, V lost 4 bases, and 6 bases had no gene match. Germline CDR1 and CDR2: PRHDT and FYEKMQ (reference sequence). This CDR3 contains 17 residues. CDR3 DNA: TGTGCCAGCAGCTCCAGACTAGCGGGAGTACCCTACAATGAGCAGTTCTTC. It codes for CASSSRLAGVPYNEQFF.